Presented here are 32 T cell receptor beta chains from one specimen sequenced in a study of cytomegalovirus exposure and HLA in healthy donors. With 60 Vbeta and 13 Jbeta primers, the PCR was carried out. Profiling relied on immunoSEQ multiplex PCR, and the TCRdb table lists in-frame clones only, not all of them. The sample records about 220,000 clones, under 80% being singletons. Sequenced: PBMCs. These receptors all stem from a woman in her thirties in good health and CMV-seronegative.

The V call is TRBV6-1, the J call TRBJ1-5; D unclear. The V gene's germline CDR1 is MNHNS and CDR2 SASEGT. V dropped 10 bases and J dropped 5 bases, with 18 bases sitting between them. This CDR3 is built from 14 residues. CDR3 DNA sequence: TGTGCCACCTCGGATATGAGGGTGGATCAGCCCCAGCATTTT. Translating it yields CATSDMRVDQPQHF.

The chain links TRBV4-2 to TRBJ1-1, with 8 bases aligning to TRBD1. After removal of 4 bases from V and 0 bases from J, the junction contained 7 bases not matched to a gene. Germline V gives CDR1 LGHNA, CDR2 YNFKEQ. CDR3 length: 16 residues. The CDR3 loop reads CASSPGTGIMNTEAFF. CDR3 bases: TGTGCCAGCAGCCCCGGGACAGGCATCATGAACACTGAAGCTTTCTTT.

A word on this clone: An end of the junction differs from the germline gene, which may be a read error. The genes are TRBV7-9 and TRBJ1-2, with D maybe TRBD1 (5 bases). In germline, CDR1 is SEHNR, CDR2 FQNEAQ (reference sequence). This CDR3 contains 12 residues. CDR3 amino acids: CSSSLVREGYTF. The DNA of the CDR3 is TGTTCCAGCAGCTTGGTCAGGGAAGGCTACACCTTC.

V is TRBV11-3 and J is TRBJ2-3; TRBD2 agrees at 7 bases. Germline CDR1 and CDR2: SGHNT and YENEEA. The V gene end was trimmed by 2 bases and the J gene end by 2 bases; junction bases not matched to a gene: 7. This CDR3 comprises 16 residues. The CDR3 coding sequence is TGTGCCAGCAGCTTATATACTAGCGAGTACACAGATACGCAGTATTTT. Protein: CASSLYTSEYTDTQYF.

V and J are TRBV27 and TRBJ2-2, with 7 nucleotides matching TRBD2. The CDR3 totals 13 residues. V was pared by 7 bases and J by 2 bases, with 1 base of the junction left unmatched. Germline V gene data show CDR1 as MNHEY and CDR2 as SMNVEV (reference sequence). This CDR3 is CASKGLNTGELFF. The CDR3 DNA sequence: TGTGCCAGCAAGGGACTAAACACCGGGGAGCTGTTTTTT.

V usage is TRBV10-3 and J usage is TRBJ2-1, with D possibly matching TRBD1 (6 bases). The germline gives CDR1 ENHRY, CDR2 SYGVKD. The CDR3 spans 15 residues. The V end lost 11 bases, the J end lost 2 bases, and 19 bases lay between the germline ends. CDR3 DNA sequence: TGTGCCCTCGGGGTCGTGGACAGCCCCTACAATGAGCAGTTCTTC. Amino acids: CALGVVDSPYNEQFF.

The rearrangement joins TRBV7-9 to TRBJ2-5, with D possibly TRBD2 on 5 matching bases. The germline V gene encodes CDR1 SEHNR and CDR2 FQNEAQ (reference sequence). The V gene lost 2 bases and the J gene lost 3 bases, with 10 bases spanning the gap. This CDR3 has 14 amino acids. CDR3 coding DNA: TGTGCCAGCAGCTTAAGCGGATCGGAAGAGACCCAGTACTTC. This sequence encodes CASSLSGSEETQYF.

This clone was detected only a few times. This CDR3 is also generated by other DNA sequences in the sample. The CDR3 loop is CASSLDYQETQYF. CDR3 coding DNA: TGTGCCAGCAGCTTGGACTACCAAGAGACCCAGTACTTC. The chain carries TRBV6-1 and TRBJ2-5; tentatively, D is TRBD2 (5 bases). The ends were cut back, 6 bases at V and 0 bases at J, with 8 bases in the middle. The CDR3 has 13 amino acids. CDR1 is MNHNS, CDR2 SASEGT, per germline.

This clone is medium-sized (0.01 to 0.1%). No conserved phenylalanine or tryptophan is present at the end of the CDR3, so a read error is the likely explanation. The DNA is omitted, as the CDR3 cannot be located on it reliably, and the CDR3 follows TCRdb's listing. Additional DNA sequences in this sample encode the identical CDR3. V gene TRBV5-3 combines with J gene TRBJ1-4; TRBD1, the D gene given by the table, was not confirmed from the DNA. TRBV5-3 is known as an ORF, though its function is uncertain. The length of the CDR3 is 10 amino acids, counting both ends. CDR3 loop: CARSPGQGER.

The rearrangement links TRBV5-4 to TRBJ1-5; D not resolved. The CDR3 has 12 amino acids. V was pared by 2 bases and J by 8 bases, with 8 bases between. Germline CDR1 and CDR2: SGHNT and YYREEE (reference sequence). The CDR3 spells CASSFIEEPQHF. CDR3 DNA: TGTGCCAGCAGCTTCATTGAGGAGCCCCAGCATTTT.

This clone was seen a few times. The chain couples TRBV4-2 to TRBJ1-5; the match to TRBD1 covers 7 bases. The CDR3 runs to 13 residues. V shed 5 bases, J shed 7 bases, and the junction held 5 bases outside the gene matches. The germline CDR1 and CDR2 sequences are LGHNA and YNFKEQ. DNA for the CDR3: TGTGCCAGCAGCATAGACAGGGCACAGCCCCAGCATTTT. Translated: CASSIDRAQPQHF.

This clone was seen only a few times. The chain recombines TRBV5-1 with TRBJ1-3, with D perhaps TRBD1 (5 bases). Trimming left V 0 bases short and J 0 bases short, with 7 bases between. From germline, CDR1 is SGHRS and CDR2 YFSETQ. The CDR3 has 15 amino acids. The chain's CDR3 is CASSLADSSGNTIYF. The CDR3 coding sequence is TGCGCCAGCAGCTTGGCCGACAGCTCTGGAAACACCATATATTTT.

The rearrangement uses TRBV12-5 and TRBJ2-7; 7 bases match TRBD1. The J segment lost 1 base and the V segment lost 2 bases, leaving 2 bases of the junction unmatched. The CDR3 covers 14 residues. Germline CDR1 is LGHNT and CDR2 is FRNRAP. The DNA for the CDR3 is TGTGCTAGTGGTTTGTCGACAGGGTCCTACGAGCAGTACTTC. Translation: CASGLSTGSYEQYF.

The chain combines TRBV2 with TRBJ2-5; D unclear. This CDR3 contains 13 residues. Trimming removed 6 bases at V and 2 bases at J, with 10 bases between. Germline V gene data show CDR1 as SNHLY and CDR2 as FYNNEI. CDR3 bases: TGTGCCAGCAGCCAACTATCGCAAGAGACCCAGTACTTC. Protein product: CASSQLSQETQYF.

The sample holds a few counts of this clone. The chain links TRBV11-3 to TRBJ2-7; 10 nucleotides line up with TRBD2. Germline values: CDR1 SGHNT, CDR2 YENEEA. This CDR3 has 15 residues. The V and J ends lost 1 base and 2 bases, in that order; junction bases with no gene match: 2. The CDR3 DNA sequence: TGTGCCAGCAGCTTAGGGACTAGCGGTACCTACGAGCAGTACTTC. Protein product: CASSLGTSGTYEQYF.

This sequence joins TRBV10-3 and TRBJ1-1; 7 bases match TRBD1. There are 15 residues in the CDR3. Germline-derived CDR1 and CDR2 are ENHRY and SYGVKD. The trim removed 0 bases at V and 6 bases at J, leaving 7 bases unmatched. In nucleotides, the CDR3 is TGTGCCATCAGTGAGTCGACAGGGAATATGGCTGAAGCTTTCTTT. It encodes CAISESTGNMAEAFF.

This chain uses TRBV7-2 with TRBJ1-4; D is unresolved. The V gene's germline CDR1 is SGHTA and CDR2 FQGNSA. V lost 2 bases and J lost 5, with 9 bases in between. CDR3 size: 14 residues. The CDR3 DNA reads as TGTGCCAGCAGCTTAACTATGTACAATGAAAAACTGTTTTTT. This gives the protein CASSLTMYNEKLFF.

The chain combines TRBV19 with TRBJ2-4; 10 bases line up with TRBD2. Trimming at V came to 7 bases and at J to 1 base, leaving 10 bases not matched to a gene. The germline V gene encodes CDR1 LNHDA and CDR2 SQIVND (reference sequence). CDR3 length equals 17 residues. The CDR3, as DNA: TGTGCCAGTACACCCAGAGCGGGAGGGCCTGCCAAAAACATTCAGTACTTC. Amino acid sequence: CASTPRAGGPAKNIQYF.

J is TRBJ1-3 and V is TRBV18, with TRBD1 matching over 8 bases. Germline lookup yields CDR1 KGHSH and CDR2 LQKENI. This CDR3 has 17 residues. J lost 0 bases, V lost 6 bases, and 10 bases had no gene match. The CDR3 nucleotides are TGTGCCAGCTCGAAAGAGGGACAGGCCGTCTCTGGAAACACCATATATTTT. Its protein product is CASSKEGQAVSGNTIYF.

DNA for the CDR3: TGTGCCAGCAGCTTAGAGGGGGGGACTGGGCATCCCCAGGGATCCGAGCAGTACTTC. Amino acids: CASSLEGGTGHPQGSEQYF. J is TRBJ2-5 and V is TRBV7-9; tentative D call: TRBD2 (7 bases). The J call is in doubt because the DNA end fits TRBJ2-7 better. Germline lookup yields CDR1 SEHNR and CDR2 FQNEAQ (reference sequence). The CDR3 extends over 19 amino acids.

J is TRBJ2-1 and V is TRBV30; D is unresolved. CDR3 size: 12 residues. The germline CDR1 and CDR2 sequences are GTSNPN and SVGIG (reference sequence). V was trimmed by 3 bases and J by 4 bases, leaving 7 bases between them. The CDR3 region has the DNA TGTGCCTGGAGAGTCAGTTACAATGAGCAGTTCTTC. As protein: CAWRVSYNEQFF. The full variable domain, in which reference TRBV30 and TRBJ2-1 provide the parts outside the CDR3, is SQTIHQWPATLVQPVGSPLSLECTVEGTSNPNLYWYRQAAGRGLQLLFYSVGIGQISSEVPQNLSASRPQDRQFILSSKKLLLSDSGFYLCAWRVSYNEQFFGPGTRLTVL.

The V call is TRBV6-5, the J call TRBJ2-1; the match to TRBD2 covers 8 bases. The CDR3 covers 16 residues. Trimming removed 3 bases from V and 6 bases from J; junction bases left unmatched: 10. CDR1 and CDR2 from the germline V gene are MNHEY and SVGAGI. CDR3 nucleotides: TGTGCCAGCAGTTATCGGACTAGCAGCGGGGCCAATGAGCAGTTCTTC. Translation gives CASSYRTSSGANEQFF.

The chain combines TRBV10-3 with TRBJ1-6; D call uncertain. Germline lookup yields CDR1 ENHRY and CDR2 SYGVKD. The V end was cut by 7 bases, the J end by 6 bases, with 13 bases between. The CDR3 runs 14 residues. This CDR3 reads CAITRGDSNSPLHF. In nucleotides, the CDR3 is TGTGCCATCACCCGCGGCGATAGTAATTCACCCCTCCACTTT.

The V and J genes are TRBV18 and TRBJ2-3; 8 nucleotides match TRBD1. After removal of 5 bases from V and 0 bases from J, the junction contained 7 bases not matched to a gene. Germline CDR1 and CDR2: KGHSH and LQKENI. The CDR3 has 16 amino acids. CDR3 protein: CASSTRQGMSTDTQYF. For the CDR3, the DNA is TGTGCCAGCTCAACCCGACAGGGGATGAGCACAGATACGCAGTATTTT.

This clone has more than one count but fewer than ten. The chain is built from TRBV6-6 and TRBJ1-1; 7 bases map to TRBD1. Germline V lookup: CDR1 MNHNY, CDR2 SVGAGI (reference sequence). The junction had 9 bases not matched to a gene; V was cut back by 4 bases and J by 4 bases. The CDR3 extends over 15 amino acids. CDR3 loop: CASSFLQGRITEAFF. The CDR3 DNA reads as TGTGCCAGCAGTTTTTTACAGGGGCGAATCACTGAAGCTTTCTTT.

V is TRBV13 and J is TRBJ1-1, with TRBD1 matching over 10 bases. The V gene end was trimmed by 5 bases and the J gene end by 6 bases; junction bases not matched to a gene: 6. The CDR3 is 14 amino acids. CDR1 and CDR2 from the germline V gene are PRHDT and FYEKMQ (reference sequence). This CDR3 is CASSPGTGDPEAFF. CDR3 sequence (DNA): TGTGCCAGCAGCCCTGGGACAGGGGACCCTGAAGCTTTCTTT.

This sequence joins TRBV4-1 and TRBJ2-5; 9 nucleotides line up with TRBD2. The germline gives CDR1 MGHRA, CDR2 YSYEKL. The V segment lost 4 bases and the J segment 1 base; nucleotides outside the gene matches: 7. The length of the CDR3 is 16 residues. CDR3 protein: CASSPRGSGGQETQYF. The CDR3 DNA sequence: TGCGCCAGCAGCCCACGTGGTAGCGGGGGCCAAGAGACCCAGTACTTC.

V is TRBV6-1 and J is TRBJ2-2, with unresolved D. V was cut by 3 bases and J by 2 bases, with 13 bases left in between. Germline V gene data show CDR1 as MNHNS and CDR2 as SASEGT. The CDR3 runs to 16 residues. The CDR3 DNA reads as TGTGCCAGCAGTGAGGGCCCCAATCGTAACACCGGGGAGCTGTTTTTT. Translating gives CASSEGPNRNTGELFF.

This clone was counted between two and nine times. This chain connects TRBV27 to TRBJ2-1, with D tentatively TRBD2 (6 bases). Germline V gene lookup returns CDR1 MNHEY and CDR2 SMNVEV (reference sequence). The length of the CDR3 is 15 residues. The V end was cut by 5 bases, the J end by 8 bases, with 19 bases between. DNA for the CDR3: TGTGCCAGCAGTCCACGGGGGTTCGGCCTAGATGAGCAGTTCTTC. It is translated as CASSPRGFGLDEQFF.

The chain recombines TRBV29-1 with TRBJ2-2; 9 bases fit TRBD1. The CDR3 runs 14 residues. Germline V gives CDR1 SQVTM, CDR2 ANQGSEA. V was clipped by 6 bases and J by 0 bases; unmatched bases: 2. The CDR3 DNA is TGCAGCGTCTACAGGGGGCCGAACACCGGGGAGCTGTTTTTT. Protein sequence: CSVYRGPNTGELFF.

The chain carries TRBV5-6 and TRBJ1-2, with TRBD1 as a possible D gene (5 bases). The CDR3 has 16 amino acids. V lost 4 bases and J lost 1, with 17 bases in between. The V gene's germline CDR1 is SGHDT and CDR2 YYEEEE. The CDR3: CASSNAWRGGNYGYTF. CDR3 DNA: TGTGCCAGCAGCAACGCTTGGCGGGGGGGTAACTATGGCTACACCTTC.

This rearrangement joins TRBV15 to TRBJ2-1, with 10 bases fitting TRBD2. The CDR3 sequence is 18 residues long. The V segment lost 1 base and the J segment 3 bases; nucleotides outside the gene matches: 9. The germline V gene encodes CDR1 LNHNV and CDR2 YYDKDF (reference sequence). Here the CDR3 DNA reads TGTGCCACCAGCAGAGGAGAAAGCGGGAGGGCCGGCTACAATGAGCAGTTCTTC. Amino acids: CATSRGESGRAGYNEQFF.